Each of the 5 T cell receptor beta chains below was sequenced from the same sample in a study of metastatic and nonmetastatic thyroid tumors. No patient had received any treatment before thyroid surgery. With MiXCR, TCRdb called clones anew from the PCR reads. The sample records around 35,000 clones, 17% being singletons. Sequenced sample: blood. These receptors originate from a female donor with papillary thyroid cancer or a benign thyroid nodule (not recorded which). Some clones in this sample may be carry-over from other donors' samples.

This clone came up a few times. The V gene is TRBV12-3 or TRBV12-4, the J gene TRBJ1-1; D gene ambiguous. This CDR3 is 12 amino acids long. V lost 6 bases, J lost 4 bases, and 9 bases lay in between. The CDR3 DNA reads as TGTGCCAGCAGCTCTCTCGGCACTGAAGCTTTCTTT. Protein sequence: CASSSLGTEAFF.

This clone is categorized as medium-sized (0.01 to 0.1%). This chain connects TRBV28 to TRBJ2-7, with D possibly being TRBD1 (6 bases). The CDR3 spans 13 residues. Trimming left V 5 bases short and J 6 bases short, with 14 bases between. Germline V lookup: CDR1 MDHEN, CDR2 SYDVKM. For the CDR3, the DNA is TGTGCCAGCAGTACAACAGGGATTCGCGAGCAGTACTTC. This gives the protein CASSTTGIREQYF. Combining the CDR3 with reference TRBV28 and TRBJ2-7 gives the whole variable domain DVKVTQSSRYLVKRTGEKVFLECVQDMDHENMFWYRQDPGLGLRLIYFSYDVKMKEKGDIPEGYSVSREKKERFSLILESASTNQTSMYLCASSTTGIREQYFGPGTRLTVT.

The table lists this clone with many counts. The chain is built from TRBV3-1 and TRBJ2-4; D perhaps matches TRBD1 (5 bases). From germline, CDR1 is LGHDT and CDR2 YNNKEL (reference sequence). The CDR3 is 12 amino acids. Trimming removed 4 bases from V and 8 bases from J, with 9 bases in between. The CDR3 is CASSLLQDIQYF. The CDR3 region has the DNA TGTGCCAGCAGCCTGTTACAGGACATTCAGTACTTC. Complete variable domain (other parts from reference TRBV3-1 and TRBJ2-4): DTAVSQTPKYLVTQMGNDKSIKCEQNLGHDTMYWYKQDSKKFLKIMFSYNNKELIINETVPNRFSPKSPDKAHLNLHINSLELGDSAVYFCASSLLQDIQYFGAGTRLSVL.

In its sample, this clone was seen many times. The J gene is TRBJ2-3, the V gene TRBV10-2; D might be TRBD2 (5 bases). This CDR3 spans 16 amino acids. Trimming removed 4 bases from V and 0 bases from J, with 14 bases in between. Germline V gene sequence: CDR1 WSHSY, CDR2 SAAADI. CDR3 DNA sequence: TGCGCCAGCAGTGGAGGAGAGGGTACTAGCACAGATACGCAGTATTTT. As protein: CASSGGEGTSTDTQYF.

This clone appeared many times. The chain combines TRBV7-3 with TRBJ1-1; D unclear. CDR1 and CDR2 from the germline V gene are SGHTA and FQGTGA. Between the trimmed V and J ends, which lost 2 bases and 4 bases, there was a span of 11 bases. This CDR3 contains 14 residues. The CDR3 is CASSLESDSTEAFF. The CDR3 bases are TGTGCCAGCAGCTTAGAGTCGGATTCCACTGAAGCTTTCTTT.